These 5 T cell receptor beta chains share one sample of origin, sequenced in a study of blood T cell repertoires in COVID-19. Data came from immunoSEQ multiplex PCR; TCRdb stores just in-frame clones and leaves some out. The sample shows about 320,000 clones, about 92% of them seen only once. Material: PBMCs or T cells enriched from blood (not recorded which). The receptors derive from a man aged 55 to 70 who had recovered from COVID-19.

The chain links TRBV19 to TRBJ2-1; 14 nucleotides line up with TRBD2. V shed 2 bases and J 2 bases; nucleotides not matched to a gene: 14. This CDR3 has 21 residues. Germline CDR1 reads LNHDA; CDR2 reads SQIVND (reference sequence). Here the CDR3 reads CASSIPWTSGRSRTPYNEQFF. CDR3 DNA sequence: TGTGCCAGTAGTATACCGTGGACTAGCGGGAGGTCCCGAACCCCCTACAATGAGCAGTTCTTC. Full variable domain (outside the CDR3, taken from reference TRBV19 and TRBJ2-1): DGGITQSPKYLFRKEGQNVTLSCEQNLNHDAMYWYRQDPGQGLRLIYYSQIVNDFQKGDIAEGYSVSREKKESFPLTVTSAQKNPTAFYLCASSIPWTSGRSRTPYNEQFFGPGTRLTVL.

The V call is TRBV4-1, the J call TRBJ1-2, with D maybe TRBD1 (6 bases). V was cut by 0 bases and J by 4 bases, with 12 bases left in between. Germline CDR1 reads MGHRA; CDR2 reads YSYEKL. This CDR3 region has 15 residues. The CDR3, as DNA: TGCGCCAGCAGCCAAGATGGAGACAGGCCCTATGGCTACACCTTC. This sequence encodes CASSQDGDRPYGYTF.

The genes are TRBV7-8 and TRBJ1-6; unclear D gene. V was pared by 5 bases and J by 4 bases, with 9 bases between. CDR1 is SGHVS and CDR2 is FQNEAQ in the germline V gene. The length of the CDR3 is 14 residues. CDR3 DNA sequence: TGTGCCAGCAGCCGACGCGGGTATAATTCACCCCTCCACTTT. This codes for CASSRRGYNSPLHF.

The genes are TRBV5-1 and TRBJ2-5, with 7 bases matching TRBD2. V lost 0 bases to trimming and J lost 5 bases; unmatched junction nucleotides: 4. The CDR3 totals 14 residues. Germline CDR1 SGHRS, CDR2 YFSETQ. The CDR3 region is CASSLAVSGETQYF. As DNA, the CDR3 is TGCGCCAGCAGCTTGGCCGTTAGCGGGGAGACCCAGTACTTC.

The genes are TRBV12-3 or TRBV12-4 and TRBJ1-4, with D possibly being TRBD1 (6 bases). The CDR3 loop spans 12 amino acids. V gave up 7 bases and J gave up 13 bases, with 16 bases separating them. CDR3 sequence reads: CASTRSGTSLFF. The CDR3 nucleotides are TGTGCCAGCACCCGATCGGGGACATCACTGTTTTTT.